These 11 T cell receptor beta chains share one sample of origin, sequenced in a study of CD8+ T cells in alopecia areata. RNA extraction and reverse transcription yielded cDNA as sequencing template. Libraries were prepared by immunoSEQ multiplex PCR; TCRdb keeps only in-frame clonotypes and omits some of them. The sample consists of a few hundred thousand clones, approximately 53% of them appearing once. Sequenced sample: CD8+ T cells sorted from blood. The receptor set was obtained from a human donor in good health.

This chain links TRBV27 with TRBJ2-5; D gene unclear. Looked up from germline, CDR1 is MNHEY and CDR2 is SMNVEV (reference sequence). The V and J ends lost 3 bases and 4 bases respectively, with 12 bases between them. The CDR3 length is 14 residues. The CDR3 here is CASSFLGYGETQYF. The CDR3 nucleotides read TGTGCCAGCAGTTTCCTGGGGTATGGAGAGACCCAGTACTTC.

V gene TRBV7-9 combines with J gene TRBJ1-2, with a weak D call TRBD1 (6 bases). CDR1 is SEHNR and CDR2 is FQNEAQ in the germline V gene (reference sequence). With 4 bases removed from V and 6 bases from J, the gap between germline ends came to 15 bases. The CDR3 loop spans 14 amino acids. The CDR3 loop is CASSSRGTPNGYTF. The CDR3 coding sequence is TGTGCCAGCAGCTCCCGAGGGACACCCAATGGCTACACCTTC.

The genes are TRBV14 and TRBJ2-5; TRBD1 agrees at 8 bases. V lost 1 base, J lost 5 bases, and 6 bases stayed unmatched. This CDR3 spans 15 amino acids. Per the germline V gene, CDR1 is SGHDN and CDR2 is FVKESK. CDR3 region: CASSQVQGVRETQYF. DNA of the CDR3: TGTGCCAGCAGCCAAGTACAGGGGGTGCGGGAGACCCAGTACTTC.

This clone has only a few counts. The V gene is TRBV7-9, the J gene TRBJ2-4; 12 bases are shared with TRBD2. V shed 1 base and J 15 bases; nucleotides not matched to a gene: 10. Per germline, CDR1 SEHNR and CDR2 FQNEAQ (reference sequence). CDR3 size: 15 residues. CDR3 amino acids: CASSLGSASGGATYF. DNA for the CDR3: TGTGCCAGCAGCTTAGGGTCGGCTAGCGGGGGGGCGACGTACTTC.

This sequence joins TRBV4-1 and TRBJ2-5; 13 bases align to TRBD2. With 4 bases clipped from V and 5 bases from J, the junction kept 4 bases outside the gene matches. Germline loops: CDR1 MGHRA, CDR2 YSYEKL. The CDR3 covers 15 residues. The CDR3 DNA sequence: TGCGCCAGCAGCCCGACTAGCGGGGGGTGGGAGACCCAGTACTTC. Residues: CASSPTSGGWETQYF.

The chain carries TRBV11-2 and TRBJ1-2; D uncertain. This CDR3 has 14 residues. Germline CDR1 is SGHAT and CDR2 is FQNNGV. V was pared by 5 bases and J by 4 bases, with 14 bases between. This chain's CDR3 is CASSPVNTIYGYTF. CDR3 DNA sequence: TGTGCCAGCAGCCCGGTTAATACGATCTATGGCTACACCTTC.

The rearrangement uses TRBV27 and TRBJ2-2; TRBD2 is a possible D gene (7 bases). This CDR3 has 15 amino acids. The V gene lost 2 bases and the J gene lost 7 bases, with 14 bases spanning the gap. The germline gives CDR1 MNHEY, CDR2 SMNVEV (reference sequence). CDR3 residues: CASSLARGGIGELFF. The CDR3 DNA reads as TGTGCCAGCAGTTTAGCCCGCGGGGGCATCGGGGAGCTGTTTTTT.

The V and J genes are TRBV7-8 and TRBJ2-3, with D perhaps matching TRBD1 (6 bases). Trimming took 3 bases from V and 2 from J, leaving 15 bases between them. Germline CDR1 and CDR2: SGHVS and FQNEAQ. This CDR3 region has 16 residues. The CDR3 DNA follows: TGTGCCAGCAGCTTTCAGGGGCAGCCATACACAGATACGCAGTATTTT. Amino acid sequence: CASSFQGQPYTDTQYF.

The rearrangement links TRBV4-1 to TRBJ1-2; 7 nucleotides agree with TRBD1. Germline CDR1 MGHRA, CDR2 YSYEKL. V shed 1 base and J 3 bases; nucleotides not matched to a gene: 2. The CDR3 is 14 residues long. CDR3 nucleotides: TGCGCCAGCAGCCAAGGTGGGACAGACTATGGCTACACCTTC. Protein: CASSQGGTDYGYTF.

This clone was seen more than once but under ten times. The rearrangement links TRBV19 to TRBJ2-1; tentative D call: TRBD1 (6 bases). The CDR3 is 16 amino acids. Germline CDR1 reads LNHDA; CDR2 reads SQIVND (reference sequence). The ends were cut back, 1 base at V and 1 base at J, with 11 bases in the middle. CDR3 region: CASSIGGRNSYNEQFF. CDR3 in DNA: TGTGCCAGTAGTATAGGGGGGCGTAATTCCTACAATGAGCAGTTCTTC.

This clone has only one observation. This sequence joins TRBV4-1 and TRBJ2-1; 12 bases are a match to TRBD2. Per the germline V gene, CDR1 is MGHRA and CDR2 is YSYEKL. With V trimmed by 1 base and J by 7 bases, 8 bases remained unmatched. The CDR3 runs 17 residues. The CDR3 DNA sequence: TGCGCCAGCAGCCAAGTCGCTAGCGGGGGGGCAGGTAATGAGCAGTTCTTC. It yields the protein CASSQVASGGAGNEQFF.